This T cell receptor (beta chain) stems from a study of blood T cell repertoires in COVID-19. About the study: The United States, Italy and Spain were the sources of the acute and convalescent COVID-19 samples.

Generated by immunoSEQ multiplex PCR, the TCRdb table keeps only in-frame clones and is missing some. The sample lists over 200,000 clones, over 80% occurring once. There are 16 residues in the CDR3. V was clipped by 4 bases and J by 4 bases, with 17 bases between them. CDR1 is KGHSY, CDR2 FQNENV, per germline. In this sample, this clone turned up once. The chain couples TRBV16 to TRBJ2-1; no definite D call. The sequenced sample was peripheral blood. This clonotype originated in a human donor in a cohort sampled during active COVID-19. This chain's CDR3 is CASSLIAASLYNEQFF. The CDR3 DNA reads TGTGCCAGCAGCCTCATTGCAGCCTCACTATACAATGAGCAGTTCTTC.